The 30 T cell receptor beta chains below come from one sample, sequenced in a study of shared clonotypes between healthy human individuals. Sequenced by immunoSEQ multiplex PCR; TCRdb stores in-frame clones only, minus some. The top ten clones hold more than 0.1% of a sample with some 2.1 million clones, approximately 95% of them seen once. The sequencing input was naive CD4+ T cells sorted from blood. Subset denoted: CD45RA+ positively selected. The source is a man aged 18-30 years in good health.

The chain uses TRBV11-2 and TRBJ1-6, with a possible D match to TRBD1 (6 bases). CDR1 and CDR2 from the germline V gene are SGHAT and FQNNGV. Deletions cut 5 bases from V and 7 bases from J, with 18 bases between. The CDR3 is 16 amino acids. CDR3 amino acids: CASSPNVGASNSPLHF. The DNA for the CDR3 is TGTGCCAGCAGCCCTAACGTGGGGGCCTCCAATTCACCCCTCCACTTT.

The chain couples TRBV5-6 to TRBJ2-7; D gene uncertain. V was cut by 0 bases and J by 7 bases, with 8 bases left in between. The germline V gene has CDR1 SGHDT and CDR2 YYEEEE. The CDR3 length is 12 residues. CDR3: CASSLVRREQYF. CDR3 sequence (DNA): TGTGCCAGCAGCTTGGTCCGTAGGGAGCAGTACTTC.

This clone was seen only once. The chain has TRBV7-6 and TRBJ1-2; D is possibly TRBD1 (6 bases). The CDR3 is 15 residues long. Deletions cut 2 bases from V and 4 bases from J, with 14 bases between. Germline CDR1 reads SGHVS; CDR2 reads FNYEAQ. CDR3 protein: CASSLKVGGPYGYTF. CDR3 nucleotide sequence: TGTGCCAGCAGCTTAAAGGTCGGGGGCCCCTATGGCTACACCTTC. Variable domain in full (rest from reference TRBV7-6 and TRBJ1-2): GAGVSQSPRYKVTKRGQDVALRCDPISGHVSLYWYRQALGQGPEFLTYFNYEAQQDKSGLPNDRFSAERPEGSISTLTIQRTEQRDSAMYRCASSLKVGGPYGYTFGSGTRLTVV.

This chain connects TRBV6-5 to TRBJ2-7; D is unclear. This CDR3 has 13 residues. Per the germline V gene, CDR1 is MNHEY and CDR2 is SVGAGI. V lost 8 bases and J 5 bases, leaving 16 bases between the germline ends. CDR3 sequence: CASFRAPRHEQYF. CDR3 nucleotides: TGTGCCAGCTTCCGAGCTCCTCGCCACGAGCAGTACTTC.

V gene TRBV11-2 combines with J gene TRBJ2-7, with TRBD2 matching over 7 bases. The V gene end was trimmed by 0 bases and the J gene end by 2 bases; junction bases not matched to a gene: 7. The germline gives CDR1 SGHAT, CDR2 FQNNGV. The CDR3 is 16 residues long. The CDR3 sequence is CASSLDLPAGTYEQYF. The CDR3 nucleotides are TGTGCCAGCAGCTTAGATCTCCCAGCGGGGACCTACGAGCAGTACTTC. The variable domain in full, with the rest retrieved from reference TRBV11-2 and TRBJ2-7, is EAGVAQSPRYKIIEKRQSVAFWCNPISGHATLYWYQQILGQGPKLLIQFQNNGVVDDSQLPKDRFSAERLKGVDSTLKIQPAKLEDSAVYLCASSLDLPAGTYEQYFGPGTRLTVT.

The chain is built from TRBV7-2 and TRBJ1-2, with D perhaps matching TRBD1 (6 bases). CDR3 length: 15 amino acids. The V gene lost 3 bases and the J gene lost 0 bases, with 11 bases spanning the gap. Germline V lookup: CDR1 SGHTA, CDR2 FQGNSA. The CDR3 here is CASSLAGAPNYGYTF. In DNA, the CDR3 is TGTGCCAGCAGCTTGGCAGGGGCCCCTAACTATGGCTACACCTTC.

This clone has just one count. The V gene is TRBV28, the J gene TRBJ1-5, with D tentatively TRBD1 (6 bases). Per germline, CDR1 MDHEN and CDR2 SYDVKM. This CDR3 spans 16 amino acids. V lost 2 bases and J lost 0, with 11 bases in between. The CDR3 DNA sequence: TGTGCCAGCAGTTTAGGAACAGGGACTAGCAATCAGCCCCAGCATTTT. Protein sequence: CASSLGTGTSNQPQHF.

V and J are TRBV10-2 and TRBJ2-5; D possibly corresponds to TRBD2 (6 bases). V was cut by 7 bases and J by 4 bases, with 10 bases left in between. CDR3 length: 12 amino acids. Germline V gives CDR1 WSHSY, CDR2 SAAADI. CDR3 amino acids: CASKLGGETQYF. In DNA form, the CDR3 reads TGCGCCAGCAAGCTGGGAGGAGAGACCCAGTACTTC.

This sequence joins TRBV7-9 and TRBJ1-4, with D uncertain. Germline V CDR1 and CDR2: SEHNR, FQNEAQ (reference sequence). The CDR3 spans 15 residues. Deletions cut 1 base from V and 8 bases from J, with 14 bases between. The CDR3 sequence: CASSLVGDVGEKLFF. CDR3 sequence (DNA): TGTGCCAGCAGCTTAGTCGGGGATGTGGGGGAAAAACTGTTTTTT.

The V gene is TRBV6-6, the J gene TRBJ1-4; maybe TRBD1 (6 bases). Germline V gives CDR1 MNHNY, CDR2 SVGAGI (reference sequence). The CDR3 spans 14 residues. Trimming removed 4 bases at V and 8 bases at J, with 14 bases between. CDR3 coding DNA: TGTGCCAGCAGTTCCACAGGGATTGGGGAAAAACTGTTTTTT. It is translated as CASSSTGIGEKLFF.

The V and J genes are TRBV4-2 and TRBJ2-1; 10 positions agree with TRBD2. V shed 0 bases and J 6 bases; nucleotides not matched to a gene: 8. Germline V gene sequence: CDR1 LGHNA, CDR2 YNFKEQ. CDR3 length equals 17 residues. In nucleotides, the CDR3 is TGTGCCAGCAGCCAAGAACTCCTAGCGGGGGCCTCCAATGAGCAGTTCTTC. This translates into CASSQELLAGASNEQFF.

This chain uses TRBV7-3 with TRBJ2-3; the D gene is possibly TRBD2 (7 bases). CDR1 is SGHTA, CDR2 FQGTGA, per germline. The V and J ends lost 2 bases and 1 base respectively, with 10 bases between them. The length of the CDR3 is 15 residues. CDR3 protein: CASSLLGGGTDTQYF. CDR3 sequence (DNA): TGTGCCAGCAGCTTACTAGGGGGGGGCACAGATACGCAGTATTTT.

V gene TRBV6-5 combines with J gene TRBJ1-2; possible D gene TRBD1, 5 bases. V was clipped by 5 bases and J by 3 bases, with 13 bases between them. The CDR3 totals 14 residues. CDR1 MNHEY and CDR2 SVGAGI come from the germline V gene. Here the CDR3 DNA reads TGTGCCAGCAGTCGGGACTTCAAGGACTATGGCTACACCTTC. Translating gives CASSRDFKDYGYTF.

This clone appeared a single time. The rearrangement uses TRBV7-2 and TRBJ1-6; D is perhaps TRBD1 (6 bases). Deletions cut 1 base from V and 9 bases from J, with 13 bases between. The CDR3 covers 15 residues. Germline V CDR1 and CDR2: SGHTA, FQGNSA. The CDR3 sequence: CASSLVGTGPSPLHF. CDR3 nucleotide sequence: TGTGCCAGCAGCTTAGTAGGCACAGGGCCTTCACCCCTCCACTTT.

The CDR3 region has the DNA TGTGCCAGCGGGGACCATTCACCCCTCCACTTT. It is translated as CASGDHSPLHF. This chain uses TRBV10-3 with TRBJ1-6, with a weak D call TRBD1 (5 bases). CDR3 size: 11 residues. Deletions cut 10 bases from V and 8 bases from J, with 9 bases between. From germline, CDR1 is ENHRY and CDR2 SYGVKD.

The CDR3 DNA is TGTGCCAGCAGAGAACCGGGCTTAAATGAGCAGTTCTTC. Amino acid sequence: CASREPGLNEQFF. The V and J genes are TRBV6-1 and TRBJ2-1, with D unresolved. The V end lost 6 bases, the J end lost 7 bases, and 13 bases lay between the germline ends. The germline gives CDR1 MNHNS, CDR2 SASEGT. The CDR3 length is 13 residues.

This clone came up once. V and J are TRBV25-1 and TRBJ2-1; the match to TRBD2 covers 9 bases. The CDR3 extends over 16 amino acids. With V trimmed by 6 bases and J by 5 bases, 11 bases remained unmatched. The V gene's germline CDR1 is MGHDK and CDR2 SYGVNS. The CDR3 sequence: CASSERGLATNNEQFF. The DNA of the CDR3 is TGTGCCAGCAGCGAAAGGGGACTAGCTACAAACAATGAGCAGTTCTTC.

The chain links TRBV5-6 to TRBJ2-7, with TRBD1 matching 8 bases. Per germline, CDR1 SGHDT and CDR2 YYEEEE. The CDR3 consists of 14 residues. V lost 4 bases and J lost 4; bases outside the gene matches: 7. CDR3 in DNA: TGTGCCAGCAGCCCGGACTACAGGGGGTACGAGCAGTACTTC. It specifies CASSPDYRGYEQYF.

The CDR3 DNA sequence: TGTGCCAGCAGCTTAGACACAGGGGTAAAAACCGGGGAGCTGTTTTTT. As protein: CASSLDTGVKTGELFF. V gene TRBV7-2 combines with J gene TRBJ2-2; 7 bases match TRBD1. CDR3 length: 16 amino acids. V lost 1 base to trimming and J lost 5 bases; unmatched junction nucleotides: 7. CDR1 is SGHTA, CDR2 FQGNSA, per germline.

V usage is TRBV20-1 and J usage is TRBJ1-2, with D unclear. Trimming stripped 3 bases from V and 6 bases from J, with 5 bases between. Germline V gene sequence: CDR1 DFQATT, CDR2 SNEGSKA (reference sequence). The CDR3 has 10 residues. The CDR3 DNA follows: TGCAGTGCTAGCATCGATGGCTACACCTTC. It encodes CSASIDGYTF.

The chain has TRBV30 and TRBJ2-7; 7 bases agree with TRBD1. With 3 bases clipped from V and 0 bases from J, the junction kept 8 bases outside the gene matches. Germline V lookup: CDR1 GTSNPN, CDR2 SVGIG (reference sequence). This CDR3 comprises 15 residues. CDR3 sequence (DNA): TGTGCCTGGAGGAGGGGGCGAGGGAGCTCCTACGAGCAGTACTTC. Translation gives CAWRRGRGSSYEQYF.

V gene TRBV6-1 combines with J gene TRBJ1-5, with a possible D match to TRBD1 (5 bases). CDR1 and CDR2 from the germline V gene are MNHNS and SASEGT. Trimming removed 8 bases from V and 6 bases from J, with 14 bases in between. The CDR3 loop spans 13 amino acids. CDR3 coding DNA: TGTGCCAGCGGGGGACCGAACGGTCAGCCCCAGCATTTT. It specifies CASGGPNGQPQHF.

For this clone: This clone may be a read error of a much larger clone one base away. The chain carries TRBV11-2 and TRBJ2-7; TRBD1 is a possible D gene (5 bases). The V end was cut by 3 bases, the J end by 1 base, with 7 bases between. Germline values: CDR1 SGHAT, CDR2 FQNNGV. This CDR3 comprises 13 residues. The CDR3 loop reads CASSLTESYEQYF. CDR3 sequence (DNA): TGTGCCAGCAGCTTGACAGAGTCCTACGAGCAGTACTTC.

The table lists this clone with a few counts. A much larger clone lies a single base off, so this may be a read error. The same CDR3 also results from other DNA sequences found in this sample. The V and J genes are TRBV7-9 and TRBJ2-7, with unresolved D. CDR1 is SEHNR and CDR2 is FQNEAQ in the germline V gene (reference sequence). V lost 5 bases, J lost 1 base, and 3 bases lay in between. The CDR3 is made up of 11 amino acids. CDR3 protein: CASSPSYEQYF. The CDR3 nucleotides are TGTGCCAGCAGCCCTTCCTACGAGCAGTACTTC.

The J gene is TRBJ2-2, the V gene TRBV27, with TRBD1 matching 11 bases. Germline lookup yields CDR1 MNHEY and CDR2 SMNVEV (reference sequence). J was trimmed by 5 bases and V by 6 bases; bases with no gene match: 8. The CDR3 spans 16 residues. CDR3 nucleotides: TGTGCCAGCAGGGGGTTGGGACAGGGGGAAACCGGGGAGCTGTTTTTT. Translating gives CASRGLGQGETGELFF.

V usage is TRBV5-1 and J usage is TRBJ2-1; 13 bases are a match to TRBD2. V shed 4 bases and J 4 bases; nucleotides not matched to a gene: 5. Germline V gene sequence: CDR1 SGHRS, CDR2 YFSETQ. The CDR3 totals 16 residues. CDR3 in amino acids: CASSLGLAGDYNEQFF. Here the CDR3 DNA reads TGCGCCAGCAGCCTCGGACTAGCGGGGGATTACAATGAGCAGTTCTTC.

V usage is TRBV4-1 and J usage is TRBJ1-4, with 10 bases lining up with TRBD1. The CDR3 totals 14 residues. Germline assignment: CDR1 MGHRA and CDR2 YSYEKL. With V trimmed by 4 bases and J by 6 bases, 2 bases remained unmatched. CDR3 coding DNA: TGCGCCAGCAGCCCGGGACAGGGGTATGAAAAACTGTTTTTT. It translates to CASSPGQGYEKLFF.

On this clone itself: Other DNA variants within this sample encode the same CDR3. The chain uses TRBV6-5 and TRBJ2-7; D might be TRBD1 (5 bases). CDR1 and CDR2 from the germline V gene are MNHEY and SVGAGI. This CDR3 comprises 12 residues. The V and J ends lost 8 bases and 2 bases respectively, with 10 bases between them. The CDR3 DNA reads TGTGCCAGCTCAAGGGGCCCCTACGAGCAGTACTTC. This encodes CASSRGPYEQYF.

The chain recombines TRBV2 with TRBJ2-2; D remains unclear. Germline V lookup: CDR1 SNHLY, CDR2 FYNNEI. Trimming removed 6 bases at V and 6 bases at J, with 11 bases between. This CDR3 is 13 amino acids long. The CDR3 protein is CASRMSGAGELFF. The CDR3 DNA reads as TGTGCCAGCAGAATGAGTGGTGCCGGGGAGCTGTTTTTT.

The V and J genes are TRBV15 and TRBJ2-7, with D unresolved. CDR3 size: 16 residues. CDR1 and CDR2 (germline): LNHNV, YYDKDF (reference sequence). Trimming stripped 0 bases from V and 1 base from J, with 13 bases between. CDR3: CATSRDIAINSYEQYF. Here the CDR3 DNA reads TGTGCCACCAGCAGAGATATCGCTATTAATTCCTACGAGCAGTACTTC.